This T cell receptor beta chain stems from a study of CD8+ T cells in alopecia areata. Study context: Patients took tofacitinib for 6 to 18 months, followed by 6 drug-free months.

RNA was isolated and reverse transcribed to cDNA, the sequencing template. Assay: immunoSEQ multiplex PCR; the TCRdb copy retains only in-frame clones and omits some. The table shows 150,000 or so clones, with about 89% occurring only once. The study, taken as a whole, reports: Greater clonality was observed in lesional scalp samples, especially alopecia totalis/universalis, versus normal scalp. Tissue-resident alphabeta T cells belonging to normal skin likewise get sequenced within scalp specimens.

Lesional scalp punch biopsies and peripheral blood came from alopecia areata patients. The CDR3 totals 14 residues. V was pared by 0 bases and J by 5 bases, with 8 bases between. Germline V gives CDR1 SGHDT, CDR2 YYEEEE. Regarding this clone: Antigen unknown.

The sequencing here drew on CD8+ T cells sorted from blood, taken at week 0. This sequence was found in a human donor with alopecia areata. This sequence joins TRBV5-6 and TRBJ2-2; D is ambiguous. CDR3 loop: CASSLASGTGELFF. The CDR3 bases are TGTGCCAGCAGCTTGGCCTCTGGGACCGGGGAGCTGTTTTTT. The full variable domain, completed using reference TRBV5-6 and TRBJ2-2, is DAGVTQSPTHLIKTRGQQVTLRCSPKSGHDTVSWYQQALGQGPQFIFQYYEEEERQRGNFPDRFSGHQFPNYSSELNVNALLLGDSALYLCASSLASGTGELFFGEGSRLTVL.